One and the same sample provided the 22 T cell receptor beta chains below, sequenced in a study of blood T cell repertoires in COVID-19 (dated by TCRdb to between 2020 and 2021). The library was made by the immunoSEQ multiplex PCR assay. Drawn from immuneACCESS, this table holds only the in-frame rearrangements with V and J called that TCRdb kept. Clones are partly lost; checked studies trace under half to an unresolved V gene and leave the rest unexplained. Across this sample there are roughly 120,000 clones, with roughly 90% seen only once. 4% to 5% of the sample is held by the ten biggest clonotypes. The sample was peripheral blood. The receptor set was obtained from a man between 60 and 75 years old with COVID-19, enrolled during active disease.

J is TRBJ2-3 and V is TRBV5-1, with 15 bases fitting TRBD2. Trimming at V came to 4 bases and at J to 3 bases, leaving 3 bases not matched to a gene. CDR1 is SGHRS and CDR2 is YFSETQ in the germline V gene. CDR3 length: 16 residues. The CDR3 DNA follows: TGCGCCAGCAGCCGGGGGACTAGCGGGAGGACAGATACGCAGTATTTT. Amino acids: CASSRGTSGRTDTQYF.

The chain uses TRBV19 and TRBJ1-1; 8 bases agree with TRBD1. The CDR3 contains 13 residues. The germline CDR1 and CDR2 sequences are LNHDA and SQIVND (reference sequence). V shed 4 bases, J shed 3 bases, and the junction held 1 base outside the gene matches. CDR3 sequence reads: CASSKTGDTEAFF. DNA for the CDR3: TGTGCCAGTAGTAAGACAGGGGACACTGAAGCTTTCTTT.

The chain employs TRBV6-5 and TRBJ1-3; perhaps TRBD1 as D (6 bases). In germline, CDR1 is MNHEY, CDR2 SVGAGI. CDR3 length equals 13 residues. The ends were cut back, 6 bases at V and 2 bases at J, with 8 bases in the middle. Here the CDR3 reads CASSRGTGNTIYF. DNA for the CDR3: TGTGCCAGCAGCAGGGGAACTGGAAACACCATATATTTT.

The CDR3 sequence is CASSEPGVLYEQYF. The DNA of the CDR3 is TGTGCCAGCAGTGAACCCGGGGTTCTCTACGAGCAGTACTTC. The chain employs TRBV6-1 and TRBJ2-7; the D gene is possibly TRBD2 (5 bases). The V end lost 2 bases, the J end lost 3 bases, and 11 bases lay between the germline ends. The CDR3 is made up of 14 amino acids. The germline V gene has CDR1 MNHNS and CDR2 SASEGT.

This clone turned up a few times. This chain connects TRBV27 to TRBJ1-2; maybe TRBD1 (5 bases). CDR1 MNHEY and CDR2 SMNVEV come from the germline V gene (reference sequence). Trimming stripped 5 bases from V and 4 bases from J, with 20 bases between. The CDR3 extends over 16 amino acids. The CDR3 nucleotides read TGTGCCAGCAGTCCGTCATTGGGACGCGGGAGCTATGGCTACACCTTC. Translation: CASSPSLGRGSYGYTF.

The chain uses TRBV5-6 and TRBJ2-2, with 10 nucleotides matching TRBD2. CDR1 SGHDT and CDR2 YYEEEE come from the germline V gene. The CDR3 loop spans 16 amino acids. Trimming removed 1 base from V and 6 bases from J; junction bases left unmatched: 6. The CDR3 loop is CASSLRLAGDPGELFF. In DNA, the CDR3 is TGTGCCAGCAGCTTGAGGCTAGCGGGAGATCCCGGGGAGCTGTTTTTT.

V gene TRBV30 combines with J gene TRBJ2-7, with TRBD1 as a possible D gene (7 bases). V was trimmed by 3 bases and J by 7 bases, leaving 22 bases between them. From germline, CDR1 is GTSNPN and CDR2 SVGIG (reference sequence). The CDR3 consists of 15 residues. DNA of the CDR3: TGTGCCTGGAGCGTTTGGGGCAGGCCAGGGGGGGAGCAGTACTTC. Translating it yields CAWSVWGRPGGEQYF.

The chain is built from TRBV7-2 and TRBJ2-5; perhaps TRBD2 as D (6 bases). The germline V gene has CDR1 SGHTA and CDR2 FQGNSA. V lost 3 bases and J lost 1, with 18 bases in between. The CDR3 runs to 17 residues. The CDR3 sequence is CASSFGAWGGAQETQYF. The DNA for the CDR3 is TGTGCCAGCAGCTTCGGGGCTTGGGGCGGGGCCCAAGAGACCCAGTACTTC.

CDR3 bases: TGTGCCATAGCCGGGACTAGCGGGAGACGGAGACAAGAGACCCAGTACTTC. Translating gives CAIAGTSGRRRQETQYF. The gene calls are TRBV10-3 and TRBJ2-5; 14 nucleotides match TRBD2. The V segment lost 9 bases and the J segment 2 bases; nucleotides outside the gene matches: 11. Per the germline V gene, CDR1 is ENHRY and CDR2 is SYGVKD. The CDR3 runs 17 residues.

The chain links TRBV19 to TRBJ2-4; 9 bases fit TRBD1. This CDR3 contains 14 residues. The trim removed 4 bases at V and 15 bases at J, leaving 13 bases unmatched. CDR1 LNHDA and CDR2 SQIVND come from the germline V gene (reference sequence). The CDR3 region has the DNA TGTGCCAGTAGTACCCACTACCCCCCGGGACAGGGGTACTTC. Its protein product is CASSTHYPPGQGYF.

This clone was recorded a few times. The V and J genes are TRBV2 and TRBJ1-6; the match to TRBD1 covers 7 bases. J lost 0 bases, V lost 0 bases, and 14 bases had no gene match. The CDR3 runs to 21 residues. Germline values: CDR1 SNHLY, CDR2 FYNNEI. CDR3 bases: TGTGCCAGCAGTGAAGCGCTTCGAGGGGGCTCCCCCGGCTCCTATAATTCACCCCTCCACTTT. Its protein product is CASSEALRGGSPGSYNSPLHF.

This chain links TRBV3-1 (or the pseudogene TRBV3-2) with TRBJ2-5; 16 bases map to TRBD2. Germline CDR1 reads LGHDT; CDR2 reads YNNKEL (reference sequence). V dropped 5 bases and J dropped 4; count of bases not matched to a gene: 13. CDR3 size: 19 residues. CDR3 protein: CASSSSPGLAGGPGETQYF. The CDR3 bases are TGTGCCAGCAGCAGCAGTCCGGGACTAGCGGGAGGGCCGGGAGAGACCCAGTACTTC.

The sample holds a few counts of this clone. The chain links TRBV3-1 (or the pseudogene TRBV3-2) to TRBJ1-1; D gene unclear. This CDR3 region has 13 residues. Germline values: CDR1 LGHDT, CDR2 YNNKEL (reference sequence). Trimming stripped 7 bases from V and 3 bases from J, with 12 bases between. As DNA, the CDR3 is TGTGCCAGCAAGGAAGGAGCGGACACTGAAGCTTTCTTT. Residues: CASKEGADTEAFF.

V gene TRBV11-2 combines with J gene TRBJ2-3; possible D gene TRBD2, 6 bases. V was shortened by 0 bases and J by 6 bases, with 13 bases between the two germline ends. Germline V lookup: CDR1 SGHAT, CDR2 FQNNGV. The CDR3 runs to 15 residues. CDR3 bases: TGTGCCAGCAGCTTAGAATTAGCGGAACGCGATACGCAGTATTTT. Amino acid sequence: CASSLELAERDTQYF.

This rearrangement joins TRBV7-9 to TRBJ2-7; D call uncertain. CDR1 is SEHNR, CDR2 FQNEAQ, per germline (reference sequence). V was shortened by 8 bases and J by 6 bases, with 23 bases between the two germline ends. The CDR3 sequence is 15 residues long. The CDR3: CASSLWKPGGGEQYF. CDR3 nucleotide sequence: TGTGCCAGCTCCCTTTGGAAGCCCGGCGGCGGCGAGCAGTACTTC.

The rearrangement joins TRBV27 to TRBJ2-2, with 8 positions matching TRBD1. V trimming: 5 bases; J trimming: 6 bases; junction bases outside the gene matches: 5. Germline V lookup: CDR1 MNHEY, CDR2 SMNVEV (reference sequence). The CDR3 spans 14 residues. CDR3 sequence reads: CASSPRTGPGELFF. The CDR3 DNA reads as TGTGCCAGCAGTCCCCGGACAGGGCCCGGGGAGCTGTTTTTT.

The rearrangement joins TRBV28 to TRBJ1-4; 7 bases align to TRBD1. Germline CDR1 MDHEN, CDR2 SYDVKM. Trimming took 5 bases from V and 5 from J; bases not matched to a gene: 17. The CDR3 spans 18 residues. CDR3 protein: CASSPFTSPGQPNEKLFF. In DNA form, the CDR3 reads TGTGCCAGCAGTCCGTTCACGTCCCCGGGACAGCCGAATGAAAAACTGTTTTTT.

The chain couples TRBV7-2 to TRBJ2-3, with TRBD1 as a possible D gene (5 bases). The CDR3 is made up of 13 amino acids. The germline gives CDR1 SGHTA, CDR2 FQGNSA. Trimming removed 9 bases from V and 2 bases from J, with 12 bases in between. CDR3 sequence (DNA): TGTGCCAGTAGACAGCCACCCACAGATACGCAGTATTTT. It yields the protein CASRQPPTDTQYF.

V usage is TRBV5-1 and J usage is TRBJ2-7; the match to TRBD1 covers 10 bases. The germline V gene encodes CDR1 SGHRS and CDR2 YFSETQ. Losses at the gene ends were 0 bases for V and 5 bases for J; bases not matched to a gene: 8. This CDR3 spans 16 amino acids. CDR3 sequence (DNA): TGCGCCAGCAGCTTGGCACTCCGGGACAGGGGTCACGAGCAGTACTTC. It specifies CASSLALRDRGHEQYF. The full variable domain, in which reference TRBV5-1 and TRBJ2-7 provide the parts outside the CDR3, is KAGVTQTPRYLIKTRGQQVTLSCSPISGHRSVSWYQQTPGQGLQFLFEYFSETQRNKGNFPGRFSGRQFSNSRSEMNVSTLELGDSALYLCASSLALRDRGHEQYFGPGTRLTVT.

The V gene is TRBV10-1, the J gene TRBJ2-1, with 12 bases identical to TRBD2. V shed 2 bases and J 11 bases; nucleotides not matched to a gene: 7. CDR1 is WNHNN and CDR2 is SYGVQD in the germline V gene (reference sequence). This CDR3 has 15 residues. This chain's CDR3 is CASSEGLAGPVKQFF. CDR3 coding DNA: TGCGCCAGCAGTGAGGGACTAGCGGGACCCGTCAAGCAGTTCTTC.

The chain has TRBV10-3 and TRBJ1-1; D is undetermined. Trimming removed 4 bases at V and 1 base at J, with 13 bases between. Germline V gives CDR1 ENHRY, CDR2 SYGVKD. This CDR3 region has 15 residues. This CDR3 reads CAISGFFSGNTEAFF. CDR3 bases: TGTGCCATCAGTGGATTCTTCAGTGGGAACACTGAAGCTTTCTTT.

The chain has TRBV28 and TRBJ1-2, with D possibly matching TRBD1 (6 bases). The germline V gene encodes CDR1 MDHEN and CDR2 SYDVKM. Trimming cost V 5 bases and J 0 bases, with 16 bases left between them. The CDR3 extends over 16 amino acids. The CDR3 region has the DNA TGTGCCAGCAGTCCGACCCTGACAGGAGCTAACTATGGCTACACCTTC. This translates into CASSPTLTGANYGYTF.